This T cell receptor (beta chain) was identified during a study of T cell repertoires in cytomegalovirus infection. This clonotype was recorded many times. The target antigen is unknown. From the reads, TCRdb called clonotypes with MiXCR, one entry per CDR3 protein. The repertoire holds 250,000 to 300,000 distinct CDR3 sequences, with approximately 22% as singletons. With 5 bases clipped from V and 5 bases from J, the junction kept 11 bases outside the gene matches. The CDR3 runs to 15 residues. CDR1 MDHEN and CDR2 SYDVKM come from the germline V gene. This sequence originates from a human donor in good health (CMV status not recorded). Some clones in this sample may be carry-over from other donors' samples. The sequencing here drew on cultured PBMCs, taken from culture after CMV antigen stimulation. The chain employs TRBV28 and TRBJ2-5, with 7 bases matching TRBD2. The CDR3 DNA is TGTGCCAGCAGTCCCTGGGGAGGGAAAAGTGAGACCCAGTACTTC. Translation gives CASSPWGGKSETQYF.